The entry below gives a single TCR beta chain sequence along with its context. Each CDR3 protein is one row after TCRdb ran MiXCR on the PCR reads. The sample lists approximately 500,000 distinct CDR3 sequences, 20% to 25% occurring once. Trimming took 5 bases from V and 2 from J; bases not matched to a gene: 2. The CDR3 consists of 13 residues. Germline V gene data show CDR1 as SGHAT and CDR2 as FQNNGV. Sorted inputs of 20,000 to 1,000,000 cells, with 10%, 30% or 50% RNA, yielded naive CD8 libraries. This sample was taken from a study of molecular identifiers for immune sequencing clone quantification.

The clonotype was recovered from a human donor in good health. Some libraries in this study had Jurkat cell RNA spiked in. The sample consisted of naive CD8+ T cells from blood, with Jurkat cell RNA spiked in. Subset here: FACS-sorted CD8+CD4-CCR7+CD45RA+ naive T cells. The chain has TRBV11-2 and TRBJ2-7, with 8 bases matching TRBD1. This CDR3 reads CASSGQGPYEQYF. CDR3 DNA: TGTGCCAGCAGCGGACAGGGCCCCTACGAGCAGTACTTC.